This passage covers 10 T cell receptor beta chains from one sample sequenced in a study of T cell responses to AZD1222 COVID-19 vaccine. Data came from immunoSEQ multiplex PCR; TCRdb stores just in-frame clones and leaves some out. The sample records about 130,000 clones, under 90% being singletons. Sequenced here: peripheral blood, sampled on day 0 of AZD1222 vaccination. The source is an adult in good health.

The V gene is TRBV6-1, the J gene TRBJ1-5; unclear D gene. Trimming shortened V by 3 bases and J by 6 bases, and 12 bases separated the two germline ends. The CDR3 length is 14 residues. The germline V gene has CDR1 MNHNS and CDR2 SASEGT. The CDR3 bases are TGTGCCAGCAGTGACCTTCCTAAGGGTCAGCCCCAGCATTTT. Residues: CASSDLPKGQPQHF.

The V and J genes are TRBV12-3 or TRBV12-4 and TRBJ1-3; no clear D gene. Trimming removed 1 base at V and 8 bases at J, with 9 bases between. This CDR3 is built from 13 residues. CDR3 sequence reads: CASSLVEGDTIYF. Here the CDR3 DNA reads TGTGCCAGCAGTTTAGTGGAGGGAGACACCATATATTTT.

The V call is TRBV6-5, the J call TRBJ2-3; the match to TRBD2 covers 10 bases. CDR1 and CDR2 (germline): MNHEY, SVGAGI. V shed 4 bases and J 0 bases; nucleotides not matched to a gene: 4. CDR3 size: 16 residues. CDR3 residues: CASSSKAGGSTDTQYF. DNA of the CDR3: TGTGCCAGCAGTTCCAAAGCGGGGGGGAGCACAGATACGCAGTATTTT.

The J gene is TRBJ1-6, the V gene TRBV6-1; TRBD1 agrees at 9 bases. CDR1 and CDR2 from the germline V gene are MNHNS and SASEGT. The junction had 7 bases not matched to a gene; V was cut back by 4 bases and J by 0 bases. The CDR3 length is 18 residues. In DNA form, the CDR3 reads TGTGCCAGCAGTGGGACAGGGGATCCGTCCTCCTATAATTCACCCCTCCACTTT. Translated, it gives CASSGTGDPSSYNSPLHF.

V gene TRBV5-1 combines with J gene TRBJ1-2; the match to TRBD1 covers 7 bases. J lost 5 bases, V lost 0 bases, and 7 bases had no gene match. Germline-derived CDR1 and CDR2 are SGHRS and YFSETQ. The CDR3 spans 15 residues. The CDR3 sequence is CASSLATGTVYGYTF. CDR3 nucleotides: TGCGCCAGCAGCTTGGCGACCGGGACAGTATATGGCTACACCTTC.

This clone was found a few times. CDR3 coding DNA: TGTGCCAGCAGCGCCGGACAGGGGGTCTCTCAGCCCCAGCATTTT. It codes for CASSAGQGVSQPQHF. The chain carries TRBV7-9 and TRBJ1-5, with TRBD1 matching over 10 bases. The CDR3 runs 15 residues. Germline V lookup: CDR1 SEHNR, CDR2 FQNEAQ (reference sequence). Unmatched junction bases numbered 7, after V lost 5 bases and J lost 6 bases.

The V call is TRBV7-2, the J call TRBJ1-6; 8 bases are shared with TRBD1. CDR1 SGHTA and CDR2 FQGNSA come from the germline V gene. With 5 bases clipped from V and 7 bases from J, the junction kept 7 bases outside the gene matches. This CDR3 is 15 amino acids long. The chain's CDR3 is CASSPTTGVNSPLHF. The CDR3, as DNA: TGTGCCAGCAGCCCAACGACAGGGGTAAATTCACCCCTCCACTTT.

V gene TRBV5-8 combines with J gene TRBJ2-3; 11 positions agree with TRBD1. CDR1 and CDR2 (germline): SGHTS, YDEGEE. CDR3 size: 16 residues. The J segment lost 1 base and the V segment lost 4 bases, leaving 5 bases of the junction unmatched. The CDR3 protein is CASSLPGQGGTDTQYF. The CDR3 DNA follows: TGTGCCAGCAGCCTACCGGGACAGGGGGGCACAGATACGCAGTATTTT. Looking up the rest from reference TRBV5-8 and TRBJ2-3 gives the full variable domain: EAGVTQSPTHLIKTRGQQATLRCSPISGHTSVYWYQQALGLGLQFLLWYDEGEERNRGNFPPRFSGRQFPNYSSELNVNALELEDSALYLCASSLPGQGGTDTQYFGPGTRLTVL.

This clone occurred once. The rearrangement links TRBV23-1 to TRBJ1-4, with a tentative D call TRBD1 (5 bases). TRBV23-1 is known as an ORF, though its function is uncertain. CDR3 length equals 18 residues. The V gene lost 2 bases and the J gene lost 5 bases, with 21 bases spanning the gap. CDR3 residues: CASSQAEPGPLGNEKLFF. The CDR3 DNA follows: TGCGCCAGCAGTCAAGCCGAACCGGGACCTTTGGGGAATGAAAAACTGTTTTTT.

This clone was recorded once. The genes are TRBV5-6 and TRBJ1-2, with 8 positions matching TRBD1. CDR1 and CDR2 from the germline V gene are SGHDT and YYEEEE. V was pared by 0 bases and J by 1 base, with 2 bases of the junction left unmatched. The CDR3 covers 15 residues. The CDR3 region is CASSLGTGHNYGYTF. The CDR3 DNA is TGTGCCAGCAGCTTGGGGACAGGGCATAACTATGGCTACACCTTC.